This paragraph covers one T cell receptor beta chain sequence. The entry originates in a study of blood T cell repertoires in COVID-19. TCRdb's copy holds only in-frame clones and misses some; the assay was immunoSEQ multiplex PCR. The repertoire holds about 440,000 clones, with nearly 90% as singletons. Germline CDR1 and CDR2: KGHSH and LQKENI. The V segment lost 5 bases and the J segment 6 bases; nucleotides outside the gene matches: 8. There are 14 residues in the CDR3. Sequencing was performed on PBMCs or T cells enriched from blood (not recorded which). The J gene is TRBJ2-7, the V gene TRBV18; 9 bases are a match to TRBD1. This sequence originates from a woman between 18 and 30 years old with acute COVID-19. CDR3 in amino acids: CASSTLGQGSEQYF. The DNA for the CDR3 is TGTGCCAGCTCAACGTTAGGACAGGGGAGCGAGCAGTACTTC.